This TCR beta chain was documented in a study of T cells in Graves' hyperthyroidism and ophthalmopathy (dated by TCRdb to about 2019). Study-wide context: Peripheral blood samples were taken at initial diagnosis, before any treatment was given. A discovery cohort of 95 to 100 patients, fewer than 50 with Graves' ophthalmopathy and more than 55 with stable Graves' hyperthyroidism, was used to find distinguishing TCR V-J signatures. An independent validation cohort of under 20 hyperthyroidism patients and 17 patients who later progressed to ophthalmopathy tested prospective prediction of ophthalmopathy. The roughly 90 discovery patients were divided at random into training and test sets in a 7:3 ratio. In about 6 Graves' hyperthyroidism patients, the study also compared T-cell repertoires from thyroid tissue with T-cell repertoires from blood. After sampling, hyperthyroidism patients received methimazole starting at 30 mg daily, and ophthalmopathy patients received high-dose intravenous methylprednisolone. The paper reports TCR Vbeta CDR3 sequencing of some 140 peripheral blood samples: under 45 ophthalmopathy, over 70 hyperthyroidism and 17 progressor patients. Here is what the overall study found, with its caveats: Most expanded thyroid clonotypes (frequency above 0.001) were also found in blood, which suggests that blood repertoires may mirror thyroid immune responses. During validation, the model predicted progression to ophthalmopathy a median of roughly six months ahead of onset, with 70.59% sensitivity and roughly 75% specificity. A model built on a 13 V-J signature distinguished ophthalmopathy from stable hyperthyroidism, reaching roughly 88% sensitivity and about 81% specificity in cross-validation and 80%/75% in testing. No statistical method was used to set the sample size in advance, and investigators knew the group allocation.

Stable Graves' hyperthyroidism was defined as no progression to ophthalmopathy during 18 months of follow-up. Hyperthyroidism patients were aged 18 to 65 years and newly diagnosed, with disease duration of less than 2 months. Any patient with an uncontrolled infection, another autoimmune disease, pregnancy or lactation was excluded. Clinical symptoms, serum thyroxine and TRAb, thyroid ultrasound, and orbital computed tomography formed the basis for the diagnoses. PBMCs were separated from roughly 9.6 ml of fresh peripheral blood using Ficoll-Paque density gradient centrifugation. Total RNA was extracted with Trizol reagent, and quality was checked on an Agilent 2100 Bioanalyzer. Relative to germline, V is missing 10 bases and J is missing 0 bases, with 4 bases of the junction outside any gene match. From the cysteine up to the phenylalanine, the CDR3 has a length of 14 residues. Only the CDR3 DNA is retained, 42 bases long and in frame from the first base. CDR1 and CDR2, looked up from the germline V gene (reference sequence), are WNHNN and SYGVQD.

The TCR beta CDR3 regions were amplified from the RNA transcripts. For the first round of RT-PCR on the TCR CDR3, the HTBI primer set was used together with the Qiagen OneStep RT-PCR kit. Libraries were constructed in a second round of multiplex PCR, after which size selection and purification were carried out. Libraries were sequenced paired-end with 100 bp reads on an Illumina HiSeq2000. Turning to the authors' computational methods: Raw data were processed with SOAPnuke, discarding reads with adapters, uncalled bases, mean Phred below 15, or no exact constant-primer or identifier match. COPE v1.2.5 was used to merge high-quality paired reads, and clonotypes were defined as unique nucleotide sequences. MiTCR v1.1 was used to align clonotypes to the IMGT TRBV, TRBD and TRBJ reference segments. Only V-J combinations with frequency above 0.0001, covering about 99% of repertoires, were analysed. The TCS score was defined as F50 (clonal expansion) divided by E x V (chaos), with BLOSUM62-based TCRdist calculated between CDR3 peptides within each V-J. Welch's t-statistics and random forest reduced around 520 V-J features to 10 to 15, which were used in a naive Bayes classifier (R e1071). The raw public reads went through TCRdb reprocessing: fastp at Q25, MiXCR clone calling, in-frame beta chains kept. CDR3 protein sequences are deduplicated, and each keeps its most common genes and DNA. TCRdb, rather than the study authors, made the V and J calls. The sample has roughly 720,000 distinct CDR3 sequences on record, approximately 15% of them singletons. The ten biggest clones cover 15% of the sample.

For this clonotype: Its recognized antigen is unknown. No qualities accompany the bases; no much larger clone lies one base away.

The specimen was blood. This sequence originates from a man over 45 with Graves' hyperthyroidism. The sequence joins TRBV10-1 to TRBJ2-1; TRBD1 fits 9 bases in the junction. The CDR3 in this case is CATGQGSSYNEQFF. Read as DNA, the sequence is TGCGCCACTGGACAGGGGAGCTCCTACAATGAGCAGTTCTTC.